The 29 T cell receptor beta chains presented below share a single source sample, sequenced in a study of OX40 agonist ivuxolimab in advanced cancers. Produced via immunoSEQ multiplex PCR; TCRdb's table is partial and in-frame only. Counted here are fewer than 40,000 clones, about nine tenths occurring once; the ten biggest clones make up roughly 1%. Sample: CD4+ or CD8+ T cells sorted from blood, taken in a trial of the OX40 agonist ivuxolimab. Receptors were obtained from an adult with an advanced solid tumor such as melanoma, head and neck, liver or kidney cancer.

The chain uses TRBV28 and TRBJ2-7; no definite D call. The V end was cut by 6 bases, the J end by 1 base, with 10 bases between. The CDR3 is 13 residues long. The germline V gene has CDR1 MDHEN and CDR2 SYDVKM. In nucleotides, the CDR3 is TGTGCCAGCAGCCTGGGCGGTTCCTACGAGCAGTACTTC. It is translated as CASSLGGSYEQYF.

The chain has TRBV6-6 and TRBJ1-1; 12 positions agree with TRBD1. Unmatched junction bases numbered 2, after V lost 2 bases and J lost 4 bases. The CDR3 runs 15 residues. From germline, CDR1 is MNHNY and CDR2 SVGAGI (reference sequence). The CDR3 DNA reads TGTGCCAGCAGTTACGGGACAGGGGGCGGCACTGAAGCTTTCTTT. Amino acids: CASSYGTGGGTEAFF.

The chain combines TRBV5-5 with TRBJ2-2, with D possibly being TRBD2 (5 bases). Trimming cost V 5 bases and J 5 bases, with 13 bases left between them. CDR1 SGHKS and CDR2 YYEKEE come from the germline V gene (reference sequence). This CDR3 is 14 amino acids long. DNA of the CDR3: TGTGCCAGCAGTTTAGCGCGGTGGACCGGGGAGCTGTTTTTT. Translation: CASSLARWTGELFF.

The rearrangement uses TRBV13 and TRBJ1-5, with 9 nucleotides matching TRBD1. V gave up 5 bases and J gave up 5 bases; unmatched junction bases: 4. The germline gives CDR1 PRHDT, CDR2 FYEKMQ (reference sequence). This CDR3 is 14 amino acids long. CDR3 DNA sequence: TGTGCCAGCAGCCGAGGACAGGGGTATCAGCCCCAGCATTTT. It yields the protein CASSRGQGYQPQHF.

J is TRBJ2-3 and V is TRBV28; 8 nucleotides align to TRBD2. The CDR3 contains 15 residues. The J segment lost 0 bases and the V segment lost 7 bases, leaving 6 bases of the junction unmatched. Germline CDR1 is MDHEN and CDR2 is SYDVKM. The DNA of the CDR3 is TGTGCCAGCATCGTCGGGGGGGCAAGCACAGATACGCAGTATTTT. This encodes CASIVGGASTDTQYF.

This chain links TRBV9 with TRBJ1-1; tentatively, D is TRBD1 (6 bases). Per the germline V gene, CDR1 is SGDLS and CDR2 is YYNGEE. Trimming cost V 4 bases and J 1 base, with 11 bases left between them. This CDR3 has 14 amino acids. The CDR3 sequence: CASSKDSANTEAFF. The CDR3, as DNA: TGTGCCAGCAGCAAGGACAGCGCGAACACTGAAGCTTTCTTT. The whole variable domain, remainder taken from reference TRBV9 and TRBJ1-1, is DSGVTQTPKHLITATGQRVTLRCSPRSGDLSVYWYQQSLDQGLQFLIQYYNGEERAKGNILERFSAQQFPDLHSELNLSSLELGDSALYFCASSKDSANTEAFFGQGTRLTVV.

The CDR3 nucleotides read TGTGCCTGGGCAGGGGGTCCCTTGAACACTGAAGCTTTCTTT. This translates into CAWAGGPLNTEAFF. The rearrangement joins TRBV30 to TRBJ1-1, with 7 bases matching TRBD1. Unmatched junction bases numbered 6, after V lost 5 bases and J lost 0 bases. CDR3 length equals 14 residues. Germline CDR1 reads GTSNPN; CDR2 reads SVGIG (reference sequence).

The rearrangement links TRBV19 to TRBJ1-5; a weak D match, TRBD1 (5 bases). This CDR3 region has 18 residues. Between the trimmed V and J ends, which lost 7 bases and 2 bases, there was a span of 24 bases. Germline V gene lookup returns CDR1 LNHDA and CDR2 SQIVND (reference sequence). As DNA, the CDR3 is TGTGCCAGTAATCAAATAGGGCAGCTCGTGGGGGGCAATCAGCCCCAGCATTTT. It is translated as CASNQIGQLVGGNQPQHF.

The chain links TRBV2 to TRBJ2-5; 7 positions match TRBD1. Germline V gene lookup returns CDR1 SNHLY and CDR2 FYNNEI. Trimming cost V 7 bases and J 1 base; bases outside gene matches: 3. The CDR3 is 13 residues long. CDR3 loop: CASTGGFQETQYF. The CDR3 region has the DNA TGTGCCAGCACAGGGGGATTCCAAGAGACCCAGTACTTC.

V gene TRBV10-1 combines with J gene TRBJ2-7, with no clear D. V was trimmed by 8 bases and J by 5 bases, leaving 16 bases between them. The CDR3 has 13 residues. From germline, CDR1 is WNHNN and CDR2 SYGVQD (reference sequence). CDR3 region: CASQSPGENEQYF. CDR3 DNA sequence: TGCGCCAGCCAAAGCCCCGGTGAGAACGAGCAGTACTTC.

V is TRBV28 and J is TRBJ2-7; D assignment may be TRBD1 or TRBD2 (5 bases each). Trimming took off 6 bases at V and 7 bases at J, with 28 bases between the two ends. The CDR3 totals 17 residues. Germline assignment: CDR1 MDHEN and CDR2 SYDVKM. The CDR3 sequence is CASRLFNRSSSGWEQYF. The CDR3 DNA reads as TGTGCCAGCAGACTCTTTAACAGGTCTTCATCGGGATGGGAGCAGTACTTC.

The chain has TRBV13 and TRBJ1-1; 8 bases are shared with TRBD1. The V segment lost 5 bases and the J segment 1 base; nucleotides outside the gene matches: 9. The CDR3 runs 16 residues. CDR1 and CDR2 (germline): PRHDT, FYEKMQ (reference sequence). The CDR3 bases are TGTGCCAGCAGCCTGCGACAGGGGCCTACGAACACTGAAGCTTTCTTT. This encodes CASSLRQGPTNTEAFF.

CDR3 loop: CAWSPPGHSNYEQYF. CDR3 bases: TGTGCCTGGAGTCCCCCGGGACACAGTAACTACGAGCAGTACTTC. The rearrangement joins TRBV30 to TRBJ2-7; tentative D call: TRBD1 (6 bases). Deletions cut 2 bases from V and 3 bases from J, with 17 bases between. This CDR3 region has 15 residues. CDR1 and CDR2 from the germline V gene are GTSNPN and SVGIG (reference sequence).

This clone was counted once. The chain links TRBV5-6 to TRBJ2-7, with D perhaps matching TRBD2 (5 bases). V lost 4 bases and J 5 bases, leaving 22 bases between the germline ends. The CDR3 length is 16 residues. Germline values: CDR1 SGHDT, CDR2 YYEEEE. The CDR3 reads CASSRFSEGRIDEQYF. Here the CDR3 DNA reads TGTGCCAGCAGCCGGTTTTCAGAGGGCCGGATAGACGAGCAGTACTTC. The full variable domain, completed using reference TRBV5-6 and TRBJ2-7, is DAGVTQSPTHLIKTRGQQVTLRCSPKSGHDTVSWYQQALGQGPQFIFQYYEEEERQRGNFPDRFSGHQFPNYSSELNVNALLLGDSALYLCASSRFSEGRIDEQYFGPGTRLTVT.

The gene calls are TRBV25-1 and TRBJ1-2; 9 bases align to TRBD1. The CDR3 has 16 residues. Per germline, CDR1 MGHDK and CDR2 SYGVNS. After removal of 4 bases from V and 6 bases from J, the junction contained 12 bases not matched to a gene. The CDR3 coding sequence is TGTGCCAGCAGTGCCCAGGGACAGGGTTTTATGCATGGCTACACCTTC. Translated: CASSAQGQGFMHGYTF.

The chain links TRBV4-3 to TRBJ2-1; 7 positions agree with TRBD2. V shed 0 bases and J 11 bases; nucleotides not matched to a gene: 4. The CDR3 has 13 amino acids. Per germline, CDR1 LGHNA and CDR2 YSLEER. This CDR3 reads CASSQEASGKQFF. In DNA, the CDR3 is TGCGCCAGCAGCCAAGAAGCTAGCGGAAAGCAGTTCTTC.

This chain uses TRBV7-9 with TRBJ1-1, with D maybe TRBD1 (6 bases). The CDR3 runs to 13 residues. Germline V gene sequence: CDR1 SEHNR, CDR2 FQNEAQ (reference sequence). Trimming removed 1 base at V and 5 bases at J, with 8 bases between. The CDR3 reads CASSLEGGTEAFF. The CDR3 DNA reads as TGTGCCAGCAGCTTAGAAGGGGGGACTGAAGCTTTCTTT.

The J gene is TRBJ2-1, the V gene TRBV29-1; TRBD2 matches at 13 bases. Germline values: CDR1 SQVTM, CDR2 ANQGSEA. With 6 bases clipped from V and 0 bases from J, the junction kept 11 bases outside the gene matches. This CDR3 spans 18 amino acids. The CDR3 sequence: CSVGPGLAGISSYNEQFF. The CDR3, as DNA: TGCAGCGTCGGCCCGGGACTAGCGGGGATAAGCTCCTACAATGAGCAGTTCTTC.

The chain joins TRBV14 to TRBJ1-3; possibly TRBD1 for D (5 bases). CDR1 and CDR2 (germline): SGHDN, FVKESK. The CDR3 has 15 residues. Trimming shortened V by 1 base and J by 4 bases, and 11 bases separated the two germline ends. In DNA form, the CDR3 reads TGTGCCAGCAGCCAAGCAGGGTGGGTCGGAAACACCATATATTTT. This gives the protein CASSQAGWVGNTIYF. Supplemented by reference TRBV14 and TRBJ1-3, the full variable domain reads EAGVTQFPSHSVIEKGQTVTLRCDPISGHDNLYWYRRVMGKEIKFLLHFVKESKQDESGMPNNRFLAERTGGTYSTLKVQPAELEDSGVYFCASSQAGWVGNTIYFGEGSWLTVV.

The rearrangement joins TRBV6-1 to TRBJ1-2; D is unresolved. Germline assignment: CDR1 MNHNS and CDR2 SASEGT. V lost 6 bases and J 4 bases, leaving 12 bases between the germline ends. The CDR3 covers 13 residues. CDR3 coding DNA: TGTGCCAGCAGCCCAGCCGGAACCTATGGCTACACCTTC. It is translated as CASSPAGTYGYTF.

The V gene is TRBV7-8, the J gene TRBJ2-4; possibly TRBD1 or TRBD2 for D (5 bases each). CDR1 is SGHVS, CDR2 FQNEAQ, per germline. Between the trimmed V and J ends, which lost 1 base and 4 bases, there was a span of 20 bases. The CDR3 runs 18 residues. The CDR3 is CASSLEPLLARGKNIQYF. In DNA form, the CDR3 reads TGTGCCAGCAGCTTAGAGCCCCTCCTAGCAAGGGGTAAAAACATTCAGTACTTC.

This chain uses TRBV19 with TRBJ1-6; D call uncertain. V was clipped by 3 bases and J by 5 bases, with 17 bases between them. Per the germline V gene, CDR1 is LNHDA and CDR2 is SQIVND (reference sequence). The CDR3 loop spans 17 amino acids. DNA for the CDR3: TGTGCCAGTAGTATTCGGTCGACGGTAGTGGATAATTCACCCCTCCACTTT. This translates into CASSIRSTVVDNSPLHF.

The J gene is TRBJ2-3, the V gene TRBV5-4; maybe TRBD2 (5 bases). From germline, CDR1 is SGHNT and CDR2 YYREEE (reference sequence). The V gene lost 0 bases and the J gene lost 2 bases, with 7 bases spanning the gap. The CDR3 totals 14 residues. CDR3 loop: CASSLGGSTDTQYF. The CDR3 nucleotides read TGTGCCAGCAGCTTGGGCGGGTCCACAGATACGCAGTATTTT.

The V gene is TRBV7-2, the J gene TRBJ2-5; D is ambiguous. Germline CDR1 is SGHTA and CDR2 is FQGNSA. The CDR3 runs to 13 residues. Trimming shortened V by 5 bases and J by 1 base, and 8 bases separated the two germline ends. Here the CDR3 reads CASSRAFQETQYF. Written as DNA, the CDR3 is TGTGCCAGCAGCAGAGCTTTCCAAGAGACCCAGTACTTC.

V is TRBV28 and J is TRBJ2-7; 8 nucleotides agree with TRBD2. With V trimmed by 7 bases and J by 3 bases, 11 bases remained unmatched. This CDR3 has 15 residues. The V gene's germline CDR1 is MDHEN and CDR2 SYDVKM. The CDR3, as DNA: TGTGCCAGCACCGGGGGGGCAATTTCAGTCTACGAGCAGTACTTC. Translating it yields CASTGGAISVYEQYF.

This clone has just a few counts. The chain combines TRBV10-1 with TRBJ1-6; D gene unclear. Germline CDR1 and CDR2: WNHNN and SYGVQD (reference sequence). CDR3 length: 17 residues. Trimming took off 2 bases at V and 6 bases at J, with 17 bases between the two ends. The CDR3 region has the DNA TGCGCCAGCAGTGAGCCATGGACTCACCAAGGTAATTCACCCCTCCACTTT. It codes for CASSEPWTHQGNSPLHF.

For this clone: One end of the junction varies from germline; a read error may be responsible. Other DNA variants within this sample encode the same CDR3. The CDR3 spells CASSFWSGQGRTEAFF. The CDR3 DNA is TGCGCCAGCAGCTTCTGGTCGGGACAGGGCCGGACTGAAGCTTTTTTT. This chain links TRBV5-1 with TRBJ1-1, with 9 bases matching TRBD1. The germline CDR1 and CDR2 sequences are SGHRS and YFSETQ. CDR3 size: 16 residues.

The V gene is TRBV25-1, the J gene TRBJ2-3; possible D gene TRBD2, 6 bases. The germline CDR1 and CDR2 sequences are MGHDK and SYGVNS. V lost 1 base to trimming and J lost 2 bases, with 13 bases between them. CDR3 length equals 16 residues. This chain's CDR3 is CASSEWSGEFTDTQYF. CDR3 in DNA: TGTGCCAGCAGTGAATGGTCGGGGGAATTCACAGATACGCAGTATTTT.

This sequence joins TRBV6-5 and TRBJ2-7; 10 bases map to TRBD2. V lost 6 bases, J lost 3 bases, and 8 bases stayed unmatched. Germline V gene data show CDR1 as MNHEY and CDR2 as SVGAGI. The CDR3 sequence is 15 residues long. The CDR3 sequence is CASRSLGLADYEQYF. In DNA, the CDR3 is TGTGCCAGCAGGTCCTTAGGACTAGCGGACTACGAGCAGTACTTC.